The rows below give T cell receptor beta chains drawn from one sample of a study of blood T cell repertoires in COVID-19. Data came from immunoSEQ multiplex PCR; TCRdb stores just in-frame clones and leaves some out. The data contain under 200,000 clones, around 89% of them singletons. Sequencing input: peripheral blood. These receptors originate from a man aged 45-60 years who had recovered from COVID-19. CDR3s include the opening cysteine and the closing phenylalanine or tryptophan. A D gene is named only where the DNA matches it firmly. Clone size appears in some rows only: once, few, many, or a class for an expanded clone.

v_gene: TRBV7-3; j_gene: TRBJ2-3; d_gene: .; abundance: .; CDR3aa: CASSTGNTDTQYF; CDR3nt: TGTGCCAGCAGCACCGGGAACACAGATACGCAGTATTTT
v_gene: TRBV19; j_gene: TRBJ1-1; d_gene: TRBD1; abundance: .; CDR3aa: CASSIVPGGGTEAFF; CDR3nt: TGTGCCAGTAGTATAGTACCAGGGGGCGGTACTGAAGCTTTCTTT
v_gene: TRBV3-1/TRBV3-2; j_gene: TRBJ2-7; d_gene: .; abundance: once; CDR3aa: CASSQDRSFYEQYF; CDR3nt: TGTGCCAGCAGCCAGGATAGGAGTTTCTACGAGCAGTACTTC
v_gene: TRBV27; j_gene: TRBJ2-2; d_gene: TRBD2; abundance: .; CDR3aa: CASSLSRESTGELFF; CDR3nt: TGTGCCAGCAGTTTATCGCGGGAGTCAACCGGGGAGCTGTTTTTT
v_gene: TRBV7-9; j_gene: TRBJ1-6; d_gene: TRBD1; abundance: .; CDR3aa: CASSVVPGQGYRDNSPLHF; CDR3nt: TGTGCCAGCAGCGTAGTCCCGGGACAGGGCTATAGAGATAATTCACCCCTCCACTTT
v_gene: TRBV7-7; j_gene: TRBJ2-1; d_gene: TRBD2; abundance: .; CDR3aa: CASSTSGMDNEQFF; CDR3nt: TGTGCCAGCAGCACTAGCGGGATGGATAATGAGCAGTTCTTC
v_gene: TRBV6-6; j_gene: TRBJ1-6; d_gene: .; abundance: .; CDR3aa: CASTYRDNYNSPLHF; CDR3nt: TGTGCCAGCACCTATAGAGACAATTATAATTCACCCCTCCACTTT
v_gene: TRBV18; j_gene: TRBJ2-5; d_gene: TRBD1; abundance: .; CDR3aa: CASSRLRDSQQETQYF; CDR3nt: TGTGCCAGCTCAAGGCTCCGGGACAGTCAACAAGAGACCCAGTACTTC
v_gene: TRBV5-4; j_gene: TRBJ1-6; d_gene: TRBD1; abundance: .; CDR3aa: CASSFSGGNNSPLHF; CDR3nt: TGTGCCAGCAGCTTCTCAGGGGGCAATAATTCACCCCTCCACTTT
v_gene: TRBV6-1; j_gene: TRBJ1-5; d_gene: TRBD1; abundance: .; CDR3aa: CASSERGTGVQPQHF; CDR3nt: TGTGCCAGCAGTGAAAGGGGGACAGGGGTTCAGCCCCAGCATTTT
v_gene: TRBV6-4; j_gene: TRBJ1-6; d_gene: TRBD1; abundance: .; CDR3aa: CASSEKGTGFSPLHF; CDR3nt: TGTGCCAGCAGCGAGAAGGGGACAGGGTTTTCACCCCTCCACTTT
v_gene: TRBV7-2; j_gene: TRBJ2-1; d_gene: TRBD2; abundance: .; CDR3aa: CASSLTGLAGIGEQFF; CDR3nt: TGTGCCAGCAGCCTTACGGGACTAGCGGGGATAGGTGAGCAGTTCTTC
v_gene: TRBV14; j_gene: TRBJ1-2; d_gene: .; abundance: .; CDR3aa: CASSQAGTRANYGYTF; CDR3nt: TGTGCCAGCAGCCAAGCCGGGACAAGAGCTAACTATGGCTACACCTTC
v_gene: TRBV7-9; j_gene: TRBJ2-7; d_gene: .; abundance: .; CDR3aa: CASSPPGQLAYEQYF; CDR3nt: TGTGCCAGCAGCCCCCCAGGACAGCTAGCATACGAGCAGTACTTC
v_gene: TRBV4-3; j_gene: TRBJ1-1; d_gene: .; abundance: .; CDR3aa: CASSQDRAQGWGTEAFF; CDR3nt: TGCGCCAGCAGCCAAGATCGGGCCCAGGGATGGGGCACTGAAGCTTTCTTT
v_gene: TRBV10-1; j_gene: TRBJ2-2; d_gene: .; abundance: few; CDR3aa: CASSGLGLTGELFF; CDR3nt: TGCGCCAGCAGTGGCCTGGGACTCACCGGGGAGCTGTTTTTT
v_gene: TRBV9; j_gene: TRBJ2-5; d_gene: .; abundance: .; CDR3aa: CASSDRTPPETQYF; CDR3nt: TGTGCCAGCAGCGATAGGACTCCCCCTGAGACCCAGTACTTC
v_gene: TRBV27; j_gene: TRBJ2-7; d_gene: .; abundance: once; CDR3aa: CASRGAQNLRNYEQYF; CDR3nt: TGTGCCAGCCGCGGGGCGCAGAACCTGAGGAACTACGAGCAGTACTTC
v_gene: TRBV7-2; j_gene: TRBJ2-2; d_gene: TRBD2; abundance: .; CDR3aa: CASSFSGKNTGELFF; CDR3nt: TGTGCCAGCAGCTTTAGCGGGAAGAACACCGGGGAGCTGTTTTTT
v_gene: TRBV18; j_gene: TRBJ1-3; d_gene: TRBD1; abundance: .; CDR3aa: CASQRTGSNRSGNTIYF; CDR3nt: TGTGCCAGCCAAAGGACAGGTTCCAACCGCTCTGGAAACACCATATATTTT
v_gene: TRBV19; j_gene: TRBJ1-2; d_gene: .; abundance: once; CDR3aa: CASRSRQFSYGYTF; CDR3nt: TGTGCCAGTAGGAGTAGACAGTTCTCCTATGGCTACACCTTC
v_gene: TRBV27; j_gene: TRBJ2-6; d_gene: TRBD1; abundance: .; CDR3aa: CASSSRTGVNVLTF; CDR3nt: TGTGCCAGCAGTTCCAGGACAGGCGTGAACGTCCTGACTTTC
v_gene: TRBV6-5; j_gene: TRBJ1-6; d_gene: .; abundance: .; CDR3aa: CASSSKGGISPLHF; CDR3nt: TGTGCCAGCAGTTCCAAGGGGGGGATTTCACCCCTCCACTTT
v_gene: TRBV15; j_gene: TRBJ2-7; d_gene: .; abundance: few; CDR3aa: CATSRDKEFYEQYF; CDR3nt: TGTGCCACCAGCAGAGATAAGGAGTTCTACGAGCAGTACTTC
v_gene: TRBV7-9; j_gene: TRBJ2-1; d_gene: TRBD2; abundance: .; CDR3aa: CASSRIGTSGNNEQFF; CDR3nt: TGTGCCAGCAGCCGAATCGGGACTAGCGGGAACAATGAGCAGTTCTTC
v_gene: TRBV7-2; j_gene: TRBJ2-3; d_gene: .; abundance: few; CDR3aa: CASSLGGELADTQYF; CDR3nt: TGTGCCAGCAGCTTAGGGGGAGAATTGGCAGATACGCAGTATTTT
v_gene: TRBV27; j_gene: TRBJ2-2; d_gene: TRBD1; abundance: .; CDR3aa: CASSLTRGRGTGELFF; CDR3nt: TGTGCCAGCAGTTTAACGAGGGGGCGAGGCACCGGGGAGCTGTTTTTT
v_gene: TRBV28; j_gene: TRBJ1-1; d_gene: .; abundance: .; CDR3aa: CASSSPPGGNTEAFF; CDR3nt: TGTGCCAGCAGTTCCCCCCCGGGAGGGAACACTGAAGCTTTCTTT
v_gene: TRBV7-2; j_gene: TRBJ1-5; d_gene: TRBD1; abundance: .; CDR3aa: CASSLEGTGDQPQHF; CDR3nt: TGTGCCAGCAGCTTAGAGGGGACAGGGGATCAGCCCCAGCATTTT
v_gene: TRBV7-2; j_gene: TRBJ1-3; d_gene: .; abundance: .; CDR3aa: CASSLGQIGNTIYF; CDR3nt: TGTGCCAGCAGCCTCGGACAGATTGGAAACACCATATATTTT
v_gene: TRBV5-4; j_gene: TRBJ1-2; d_gene: .; abundance: .; CDR3aa: CASSFTDTYGYTF; CDR3nt: TGTGCCAGCAGCTTTACAGATACCTATGGCTACACCTTC
v_gene: TRBV18; j_gene: TRBJ2-1; d_gene: TRBD2; abundance: .; CDR3aa: CASSPPAAGGLAGAEQFF; CDR3nt: TGTGCCAGCTCACCACCGGCGGCAGGGGGACTAGCGGGGGCCGAGCAGTTCTTC
v_gene: TRBV5-6; j_gene: TRBJ1-2; d_gene: .; abundance: .; CDR3aa: CASSLGHPAGGYTF; CDR3nt: TGTGCCAGCAGCTTGGGGCATCCGGCCGGGGGCTACACCTTC
v_gene: TRBV5-6; j_gene: TRBJ2-2; d_gene: .; abundance: .; CDR3aa: CASSLTTGELFF; CDR3nt: TGTGCCAGCAGCCTAACCACCGGGGAGCTGTTTTTT
v_gene: TRBV28; j_gene: TRBJ1-2; d_gene: .; abundance: .; CDR3aa: CASSLAGKGYTF; CDR3nt: TGTGCCAGCAGTTTAGCAGGGAAAGGCTACACCTTC
v_gene: TRBV20-1; j_gene: TRBJ2-7; d_gene: .; abundance: .; CDR3aa: CSASTAYEQYF; CDR3nt: TGCAGTGCTAGCACAGCCTACGAGCAGTACTTC
v_gene: TRBV27; j_gene: TRBJ2-2; d_gene: TRBD2; abundance: few; CDR3aa: CASSLLLAVDTGELFF; CDR3nt: TGTGCCAGCAGTTTATTACTAGCGGTGGACACCGGGGAGCTGTTTTTT
v_gene: TRBV19; j_gene: TRBJ2-5; d_gene: .; abundance: .; CDR3aa: CASKRTSVGSQETQYF; CDR3nt: TGTGCCAGTAAGAGGACGTCCGTCGGGAGCCAAGAGACCCAGTACTTC
v_gene: TRBV11-2; j_gene: TRBJ2-3; d_gene: .; abundance: .; CDR3aa: CASSLRPGGTDTQYF; CDR3nt: TGTGCCAGCAGCTTAAGGCCAGGGGGCACAGATACGCAGTATTTT
v_gene: TRBV3-1/TRBV3-2; j_gene: TRBJ2-3; d_gene: .; abundance: .; CDR3aa: CASSQDPHGGPTDTQYF; CDR3nt: TGTGCCAGCAGCCAAGATCCCCACGGGGGGCCCACAGATACGCAGTATTTT
v_gene: TRBV18; j_gene: TRBJ2-2; d_gene: TRBD1; abundance: .; CDR3aa: CASSPHPTGDTGELFF; CDR3nt: TGTGCCAGCTCACCACATCCAACAGGGGACACCGGGGAGCTGTTTTTT
v_gene: TRBV11-2; j_gene: TRBJ1-4; d_gene: .; abundance: .; CDR3aa: CASSLAKHRAEKLFF; CDR3nt: TGTGCCAGCAGCTTAGCTAAACACAGGGCTGAAAAACTGTTTTTT
v_gene: TRBV5-1; j_gene: TRBJ2-5; d_gene: TRBD2; abundance: .; CDR3aa: CASSPWGGQETQYF; CDR3nt: TGCGCCAGCAGCCCATGGGGGGGCCAAGAGACCCAGTACTTC
v_gene: TRBV3-1/TRBV3-2; j_gene: TRBJ2-2; d_gene: .; abundance: once; CDR3aa: CASSQRVGRGITGELFF; CDR3nt: TGTGCCAGCAGCCAACGGGTTGGCAGGGGAATCACCGGGGAGCTGTTTTTT
v_gene: TRBV6-5; j_gene: TRBJ2-7; d_gene: .; abundance: .; CDR3aa: CASSYGAGSEQYF; CDR3nt: TGTGCCAGCAGTTACGGGGCGGGGAGCGAGCAGTACTTC
v_gene: TRBV20-1; j_gene: TRBJ2-5; d_gene: .; abundance: .; CDR3aa: CRCGTSETQYF; CDR3nt: TGCAGGTGTGGGACATCAGAGACCCAGTACTTC
v_gene: TRBV9; j_gene: TRBJ1-4; d_gene: TRBD1; abundance: .; CDR3aa: CASSAGQGSEKLFF; CDR3nt: TGTGCCAGCAGCGCCGGACAGGGTTCTGAAAAACTGTTTTTT
v_gene: TRBV24-1; j_gene: TRBJ2-3; d_gene: .; abundance: few; CDR3aa: CATSDPQTDTQYF; CDR3nt: TGTGCCACCAGTGATCCCCAGACAGATACGCAGTATTTT
v_gene: TRBV5-5; j_gene: TRBJ2-3; d_gene: TRBD2; abundance: .; CDR3aa: CASSGRGDRTDTQYF; CDR3nt: TGTGCCAGCAGCGGACGGGGGGACCGCACAGATACGCAGTATTTT
v_gene: TRBV4-2; j_gene: TRBJ1-2; d_gene: .; abundance: .; CDR3aa: CASSQGTSPYGYTF; CDR3nt: TGTGCCAGCAGCCAGGGGACAAGCCCCTATGGCTACACCTTC
v_gene: TRBV27; j_gene: TRBJ1-3; d_gene: .; abundance: .; CDR3aa: CASSFGGRVSGNTIYF; CDR3nt: TGTGCCAGCAGTTTCGGGGGGCGCGTTTCAGGAAACACCATATATTTT
v_gene: TRBV19; j_gene: TRBJ1-1; d_gene: .; abundance: .; CDR3aa: CASSIGTANTEAFF; CDR3nt: TGTGCCAGTAGTATAGGGACAGCGAACACTGAAGCTTTCTTT